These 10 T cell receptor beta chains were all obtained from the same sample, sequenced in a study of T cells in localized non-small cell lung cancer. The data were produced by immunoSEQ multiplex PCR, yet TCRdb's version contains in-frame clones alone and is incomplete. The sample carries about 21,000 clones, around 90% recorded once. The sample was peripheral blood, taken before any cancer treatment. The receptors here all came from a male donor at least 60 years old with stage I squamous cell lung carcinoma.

CDR3 in amino acids: CASSPKIYGYTF. The CDR3, as DNA: TGTGCCAGCAGTCCTAAAATCTATGGCTACACCTTC. The chain carries TRBV28 and TRBJ1-2; no clear D. V shed 5 bases and J shed 4 bases, with 8 bases lying between them. The germline CDR1 and CDR2 sequences are MDHEN and SYDVKM. The CDR3 runs 12 residues.

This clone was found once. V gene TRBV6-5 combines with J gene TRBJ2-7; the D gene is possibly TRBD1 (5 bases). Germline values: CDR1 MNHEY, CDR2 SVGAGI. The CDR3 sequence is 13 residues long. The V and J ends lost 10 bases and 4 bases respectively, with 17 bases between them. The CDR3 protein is CATKRQQTYEQYF. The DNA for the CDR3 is TGTGCCACCAAGAGACAGCAGACGTACGAGCAGTACTTC.

The CDR3 sequence: CASSAGGQNNQPQHF. For the CDR3, the DNA is TGTGCCAGCAGCGCAGGCGGACAAAACAATCAGCCCCAGCATTTT. The chain recombines TRBV11-2 with TRBJ1-5, with D perhaps matching TRBD1 (5 bases). This CDR3 has 15 residues. Looked up from germline, CDR1 is SGHAT and CDR2 is FQNNGV. V was pared by 5 bases and J by 3 bases, with 14 bases between. Full variable domain (outside the CDR3, taken from reference TRBV11-2 and TRBJ1-5): EAGVAQSPRYKIIEKRQSVAFWCNPISGHATLYWYQQILGQGPKLLIQFQNNGVVDDSQLPKDRFSAERLKGVDSTLKIQPAKLEDSAVYLCASSAGGQNNQPQHFGDGTRLSIL.

The CDR3 nucleotides are TGTGCCAGCAGCCTCGAGGGGTGGAATGAAAAACTGTTTTTT. This gives the protein CASSLEGWNEKLFF. This rearrangement joins TRBV14 to TRBJ1-4; TRBD1 might be the D (5 bases). The ends were cut back, 4 bases at V and 5 bases at J, with 11 bases in the middle. This CDR3 is 14 amino acids long. Germline V gene sequence: CDR1 SGHDN, CDR2 FVKESK.

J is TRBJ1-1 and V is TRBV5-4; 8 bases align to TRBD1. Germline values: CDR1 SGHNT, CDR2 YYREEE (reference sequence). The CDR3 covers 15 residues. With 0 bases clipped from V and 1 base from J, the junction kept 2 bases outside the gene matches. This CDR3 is CASSLGQGRNTEAFF. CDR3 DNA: TGTGCCAGCAGCTTGGGACAGGGGCGGAACACTGAAGCTTTCTTT.

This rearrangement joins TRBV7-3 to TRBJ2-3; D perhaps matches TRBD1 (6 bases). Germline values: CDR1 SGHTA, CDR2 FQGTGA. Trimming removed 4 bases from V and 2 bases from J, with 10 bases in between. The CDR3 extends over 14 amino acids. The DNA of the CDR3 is TGTGCCAGCAGCTCAGGGGACCCCACAGATACGCAGTATTTT. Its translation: CASSSGDPTDTQYF.

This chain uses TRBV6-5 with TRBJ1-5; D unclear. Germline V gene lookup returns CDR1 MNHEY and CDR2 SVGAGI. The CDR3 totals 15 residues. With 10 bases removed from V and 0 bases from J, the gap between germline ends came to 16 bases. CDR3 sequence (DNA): TGTGCCACTTCTCCCGCAGGCTATAGCAATCAGCCCCAGCATTTT. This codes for CATSPAGYSNQPQHF.

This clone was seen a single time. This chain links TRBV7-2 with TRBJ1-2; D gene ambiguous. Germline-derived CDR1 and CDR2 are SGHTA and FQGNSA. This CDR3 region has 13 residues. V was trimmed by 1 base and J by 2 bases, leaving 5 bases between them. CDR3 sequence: CASSLGGNYGYTF. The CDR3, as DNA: TGTGCCAGCAGCTTAGGCGGCAACTATGGCTACACCTTC.

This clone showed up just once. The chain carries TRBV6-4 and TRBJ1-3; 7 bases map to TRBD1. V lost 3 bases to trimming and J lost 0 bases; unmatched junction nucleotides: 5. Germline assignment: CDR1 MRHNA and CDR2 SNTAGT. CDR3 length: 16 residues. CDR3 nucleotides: TGTGCCAGCAGTGAAAGGGACAGACACTCTGGAAACACCATATATTTT. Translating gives CASSERDRHSGNTIYF.

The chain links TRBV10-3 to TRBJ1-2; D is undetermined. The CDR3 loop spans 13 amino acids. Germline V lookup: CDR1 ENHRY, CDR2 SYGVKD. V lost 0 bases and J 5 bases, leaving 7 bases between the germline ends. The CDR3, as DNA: TGTGCCATCAGTGAGTCGGCAGATTATGGCTACACCTTC. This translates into CAISESADYGYTF.